This TCR beta chain originates from a study of shared clonotypes between healthy human individuals. Across the study: Per donor, three plates held CD4 naive cells, three held CD4 memory, two held CD8 naive and one held CD8 memory. Findings and caveats of the study: Clonotypes that were shared across a handful of donors made up approximately 5.1% of naive CD4 clonotypes. Clonotypes which were not shared had lower generation probabilities than clonotypes that all four donors shared.

A remark on this clone: Its antigen is as yet unknown.

Splitting the CD4+ cells yielded a CD45RA+ naive subset and a CD45RA-negative memory subset. Produced via immunoSEQ multiplex PCR; TCRdb's table is partial and in-frame only. Of 800,000 to 1,200,000 clones listed, around 78% are singletons. The germline CDR1 and CDR2 sequences are SGHNT and YENEEA. V lost 3 bases and J lost 6, with 7 bases in between. The CDR3 covers 12 residues. The genes are TRBV11-3 and TRBJ2-3; no clear D. Sample: memory CD4+ T cells from PBMCs. Documented subset: CD45RA-negative fraction. This TCR was sampled from a young man in good health. Some clones in this sample may be carry-over from other donors' samples. The CDR3 DNA sequence: TGTGCCAGCAGCTTCCCGCGGGATACGCAGTATTTT. Its translation: CASSFPRDTQYF.